These 25 T cell receptor beta chains were all obtained from the same sample, sequenced in a study of shared clonotypes between healthy human individuals. Terminally differentiated effector memory CD45RA+ cells were excluded from the naive CD8 cells, which were CD45RO-negative and positively selected for CCR7. Using immunoSEQ multiplex PCR, the repertoire was profiled, and TCRdb retains in-frame clones only, with some absent. The sample contains roughly 570,000 clones, roughly 98% of which appear only once. The sample comprised naive CD8+ T cells sorted from blood. The origin of the receptors is a man aged 25 to 40 in good health.

The chain joins TRBV7-9 to TRBJ2-1; 10 positions agree with TRBD1. The V gene end was trimmed by 1 base and the J gene end by 7 bases; junction bases not matched to a gene: 13. The CDR3 covers 18 residues. Germline CDR1 and CDR2: SEHNR and FQNEAQ (reference sequence). The CDR3 here is CASSLVSSGTGVRNEQFF. CDR3 in DNA: TGTGCCAGCAGCTTAGTGAGCTCCGGGACAGGGGTTCGGAATGAGCAGTTCTTC.

This chain uses TRBV7-2 with TRBJ2-7, with TRBD2 matching over 9 bases. V was pared by 3 bases and J by 3 bases, with 3 bases of the junction left unmatched. The CDR3 loop spans 14 amino acids. Looked up from germline, CDR1 is SGHTA and CDR2 is FQGNSA. The CDR3, as DNA: TGTGCCAGCAGCTTTATTAGCGGGAGCTACGAGCAGTACTTC. Its translation: CASSFISGSYEQYF.

The gene calls are TRBV5-1 and TRBJ2-7; 10 bases are a match to TRBD2. V lost 1 base and J lost 2; bases outside the gene matches: 6. In germline, CDR1 is SGHRS, CDR2 YFSETQ. CDR3 length: 16 amino acids. The CDR3 nucleotides are TGCGCCAGCAGCTTGTGGCTAGCGGGAGCCCCCTACGAGCAGTACTTC. Translated: CASSLWLAGAPYEQYF.

The chain combines TRBV6-5 with TRBJ2-7; a weak D match, TRBD2 (5 bases). The CDR3 consists of 15 residues. Looked up from germline, CDR1 is MNHEY and CDR2 is SVGAGI. V shed 2 bases and J shed 4 bases, with 15 bases lying between them. The CDR3 DNA follows: TGTGCCAGCAGTTACAGTGCGGGCGGAATATACGAGCAGTACTTC. Its translation is CASSYSAGGIYEQYF.

This chain uses TRBV7-6 with TRBJ2-7; no reliable D call. This CDR3 is built from 16 residues. Germline CDR1 reads SGHVS; CDR2 reads FNYEAQ. V lost 0 bases to trimming and J lost 3 bases, with 15 bases between them. The CDR3 DNA reads as TGTGCCAGCAGCTTAGCGCATCGGGCGACTGGCTACGAGCAGTACTTC. Amino acid sequence: CASSLAHRATGYEQYF.

This clone was seen a single time. V gene TRBV27 combines with J gene TRBJ2-7; D not resolved. This CDR3 is built from 15 residues. V was clipped by 7 bases and J by 4 bases, with 20 bases between them. Germline values: CDR1 MNHEY, CDR2 SMNVEV (reference sequence). The CDR3 DNA follows: TGTGCCAGCACCCGTGATTACAGTAGATTGTACGAGCAGTACTTC. This gives the protein CASTRDYSRLYEQYF.

The table lists this clone with a count of one. The chain links TRBV9 to TRBJ1-3, with D possibly being TRBD1 (6 bases). Germline V CDR1 and CDR2: SGDLS, YYNGEE. V was shortened by 3 bases and J by 2 bases, with 15 bases between the two germline ends. CDR3 length equals 16 residues. The CDR3 region has the DNA TGTGCCAGCAGCGCTCAACAGGGAGGGACTGGAAACACCATATATTTT. This encodes CASSAQQGGTGNTIYF.

The V gene is TRBV19, the J gene TRBJ2-7; weak D call: TRBD2 (7 bases). V dropped 6 bases and J dropped 2 bases, with 14 bases sitting between them. The CDR3 is 14 amino acids. Germline lookup yields CDR1 LNHDA and CDR2 SQIVND (reference sequence). CDR3 region: CASRGRGIPYEQYF. CDR3 coding DNA: TGTGCCAGTAGAGGGAGGGGGATCCCCTACGAGCAGTACTTC.

V usage is TRBV5-5 and J usage is TRBJ2-7; D is unclear. The germline V and J ends were trimmed by 4 bases and 2 bases, with 10 bases remaining between them. The CDR3 is made up of 13 amino acids. Per the germline V gene, CDR1 is SGHKS and CDR2 is YYEKEE (reference sequence). The CDR3, as DNA: TGTGCCAGCAGCCCTGTAAACGCCTACGAGCAGTACTTC. This gives the protein CASSPVNAYEQYF.

The chain recombines TRBV5-4 with TRBJ2-3; TRBD2 is a possible D gene (6 bases). Trimming shortened V by 4 bases and J by 3 bases, and 15 bases separated the two germline ends. The germline gives CDR1 SGHNT, CDR2 YYREEE (reference sequence). The CDR3 runs 15 residues. The CDR3 nucleotides are TGTGCCAGCAGCCTACAAGTACTAGCAACAGATACGCAGTATTTT. As protein: CASSLQVLATDTQYF.

J is TRBJ2-5 and V is TRBV5-8; D might be TRBD1 or TRBD2, each matching 5 bases. In germline, CDR1 is SGHTS, CDR2 YDEGEE. Trimming left V 1 base short and J 2 bases short, with 12 bases between. CDR3 length: 15 residues. The CDR3 sequence: CASSLLIGGQETQYF. CDR3 bases: TGTGCCAGCAGCTTGTTGATTGGGGGTCAAGAGACCCAGTACTTC.

This chain connects TRBV11-2 to TRBJ1-5; TRBD1 might be the D (5 bases). V was cut by 3 bases and J by 3 bases, with 15 bases left in between. CDR1 is SGHAT and CDR2 is FQNNGV in the germline V gene. The CDR3 is made up of 16 amino acids. The CDR3 is CASSFGRGSLNQPQHF. The DNA for the CDR3 is TGTGCCAGCAGCTTCGGCCGGGGGAGCCTCAATCAGCCCCAGCATTTT.

The CDR3 region has the DNA TGCGCCAGCAGCTTGTGGGCGGCGAACACCGGGGAGCTGTTTTTT. Translated, it gives CASSLWAANTGELFF. The rearrangement links TRBV5-1 to TRBJ2-2; unclear D gene. The CDR3 is 15 amino acids. Per the germline V gene, CDR1 is SGHRS and CDR2 is YFSETQ. Trimming took 1 base from V and 0 from J, leaving 7 bases between them.

The gene calls are TRBV13 and TRBJ2-5; 7 bases fit TRBD1. The CDR3 is 13 amino acids. V lost 5 bases and J lost 1; bases outside the gene matches: 1. Looked up from germline, CDR1 is PRHDT and CDR2 is FYEKMQ (reference sequence). CDR3 nucleotides: TGTGCCAGCAGCAGGGACAGCCAAGAGACCCAGTACTTC. This gives the protein CASSRDSQETQYF.

V usage is TRBV6-5 and J usage is TRBJ1-5; D uncertain. In germline, CDR1 is MNHEY, CDR2 SVGAGI. V lost 1 base and J lost 0, with 10 bases in between. The CDR3 has 16 residues. The CDR3 sequence: CASSYYSGYSNQPQHF. The CDR3 DNA follows: TGTGCCAGCAGTTACTACTCAGGCTATAGCAATCAGCCCCAGCATTTT.

The chain uses TRBV5-1 and TRBJ2-1; 15 bases are shared with TRBD2. Trimming at V came to 7 bases and at J to 6 bases, leaving 5 bases not matched to a gene. Germline lookup yields CDR1 SGHRS and CDR2 YFSETQ. The CDR3 consists of 15 residues. The CDR3 region is CASQGLAGGINEQFF. The CDR3 DNA reads as TGCGCCAGCCAGGGACTAGCGGGAGGAATCAATGAGCAGTTCTTC.

The rearrangement joins TRBV7-9 to TRBJ1-3, with 8 bases fitting TRBD1. V lost 5 bases, J lost 0 bases, and 6 bases stayed unmatched. The CDR3 is 16 residues long. Looked up from germline, CDR1 is SEHNR and CDR2 is FQNEAQ (reference sequence). The CDR3 loop is CASSHLGQDSGNTIYF. Written as DNA, the CDR3 is TGTGCCAGCAGCCACCTGGGACAGGACTCTGGAAACACCATATATTTT.

V gene TRBV11-2 combines with J gene TRBJ2-1; D is ambiguous. The length of the CDR3 is 12 residues. Germline V gene data show CDR1 as SGHAT and CDR2 as FQNNGV. Trimming removed 5 bases at V and 10 bases at J, with 12 bases between. The CDR3 is CASSLGVEEQFF. CDR3 coding DNA: TGTGCCAGCAGCCTTGGGGTAGAGGAGCAGTTCTTC.

In the case of this clone: Other nucleotide sequences from this sample produce the same CDR3. The V and J genes are TRBV4-1 and TRBJ2-7; 7 positions match TRBD2. J lost 0 bases, V lost 2 bases, and 4 bases had no gene match. Germline loops: CDR1 MGHRA, CDR2 YSYEKL. The CDR3 contains 15 residues. CDR3 in DNA: TGCGCCAGCAGCCAAAGTTCTAGCGGCTCCTACGAGCAGTACTTC. The encoded protein is CASSQSSSGSYEQYF.

This sequence joins TRBV18 and TRBJ2-1, with 8 bases matching TRBD1. With V trimmed by 4 bases and J by 6 bases, 11 bases remained unmatched. The CDR3 spans 16 residues. Per the germline V gene, CDR1 is KGHSH and CDR2 is LQKENI. In DNA form, the CDR3 reads TGTGCCAGCTCACGGAAAGACGGACAGGGCCCCAATGAGCAGTTCTTC. Protein product: CASSRKDGQGPNEQFF.

In regard to this clone: Other DNA sequences within the sample encode an identical CDR3. The rearrangement links TRBV27 to TRBJ2-1; TRBD2 matches 13 bases. The CDR3 runs 16 residues. The V gene end was trimmed by 6 bases and the J gene end by 2 bases; junction bases not matched to a gene: 4. CDR1 is MNHEY, CDR2 SMNVEV, per germline (reference sequence). Here the CDR3 DNA reads TGTGCCAGCAGCCCGGGGACTAGCGGGACCTACAATGAGCAGTTCTTC. Protein sequence: CASSPGTSGTYNEQFF.

The chain uses TRBV7-9 and TRBJ1-1, with a possible D match to TRBD1 (5 bases). The CDR3 totals 13 residues. From germline, CDR1 is SEHNR and CDR2 FQNEAQ (reference sequence). The V end lost 7 bases, the J end lost 3 bases, and 12 bases lay between the germline ends. Written as DNA, the CDR3 is TGTGCCAGCACCTCGACAGAGGACACTGAAGCTTTCTTT. This encodes CASTSTEDTEAFF.

Regarding this clone: This specimen includes other DNA sequences encoding the same CDR3. The V and J genes are TRBV5-1 and TRBJ2-1; D remains ambiguous. This CDR3 is built from 14 residues. Germline V gene sequence: CDR1 SGHRS, CDR2 YFSETQ. V lost 0 bases and J lost 1, with 5 bases in between. CDR3: CASSLGDSYNEQFF. CDR3 bases: TGCGCCAGCAGCTTGGGGGATTCCTACAATGAGCAGTTCTTC.

The rearrangement joins TRBV27 to TRBJ2-7, with 10 bases identical to TRBD2. This CDR3 has 15 residues. The germline V gene encodes CDR1 MNHEY and CDR2 SMNVEV (reference sequence). The V and J ends lost 3 bases and 2 bases, in that order; junction bases with no gene match: 4. Here the CDR3 DNA reads TGTGCCAGCAGTTTCCCTAGCGGGGGTACCTACGAGCAGTACTTC. It is translated as CASSFPSGGTYEQYF.

The chain couples TRBV28 to TRBJ2-7; a possible D gene is TRBD1 (6 bases). CDR1 is MDHEN and CDR2 is SYDVKM in the germline V gene. The CDR3 length is 14 residues. V lost 3 bases to trimming and J lost 3 bases, with 12 bases between them. This chain's CDR3 is CASSLAGDRYEQYF. The CDR3 bases are TGTGCCAGCAGTTTGGCAGGGGACCGCTACGAGCAGTACTTC. Filled out from reference TRBV28 and TRBJ2-7, the complete variable domain reads DVKVTQSSRYLVKRTGEKVFLECVQDMDHENMFWYRQDPGLGLRLIYFSYDVKMKEKGDIPEGYSVSREKKERFSLILESASTNQTSMYLCASSLAGDRYEQYFGPGTRLTVT.